These 14 T cell receptor beta chains came from one sample sequenced in a study of shared clonotypes between healthy human individuals. Measured with immunoSEQ multiplex PCR; TCRdb has only the in-frame clones, and not every one. The sample contains over a million clones, around 78% of which appear only once. Source material: memory CD4+ T cells from PBMCs. Subset noted: CD45RA-negative fraction. The receptors shown here come from a young man in good health. Some clones in this sample may be carry-over from other donors' samples.

This clone appeared a single time. The chain couples TRBV4-3 to TRBJ2-3; no clear D gene. The CDR3 has 14 residues. V dropped 0 bases and J dropped 3 bases, with 7 bases sitting between them. The germline V gene encodes CDR1 LGHNA and CDR2 YSLEER. Here the CDR3 reads CASSQDTSTDTQYF. The CDR3 DNA follows: TGCGCCAGCAGCCAAGATACGTCTACAGATACGCAGTATTTT.

J is TRBJ1-1 and V is TRBV28, with D unclear. This CDR3 region has 11 residues. V gave up 0 bases and J gave up 5 bases, with 1 base separating them. In germline, CDR1 is MDHEN, CDR2 SYDVKM. Here the CDR3 reads CASSLWTEAFF. The CDR3, as DNA: TGTGCCAGCAGTTTATGGACTGAAGCTTTCTTT. The full variable domain, its missing parts supplied by reference TRBV28 and TRBJ1-1, is DVKVTQSSRYLVKRTGEKVFLECVQDMDHENMFWYRQDPGLGLRLIYFSYDVKMKEKGDIPEGYSVSREKKERFSLILESASTNQTSMYLCASSLWTEAFFGQGTRLTVV.

The chain couples TRBV6-5 to TRBJ2-5; 8 nucleotides align to TRBD2. CDR1 MNHEY and CDR2 SVGAGI come from the germline V gene. V was clipped by 8 bases and J by 2 bases; unmatched bases: 4. The length of the CDR3 is 13 residues. CDR3 bases: TGTGCCAGCCGCCCGGGAGGGCAAGAGACCCAGTACTTC. Protein sequence: CASRPGGQETQYF.

J is TRBJ2-1 and V is TRBV6-6; D gene ambiguous. The CDR3 sequence is 12 residues long. Germline lookup yields CDR1 MNHNY and CDR2 SVGAGI (reference sequence). Trimming cost V 1 base and J 6 bases, with 4 bases left between them. The CDR3 protein is CASSYLVNEQFF. As DNA, the CDR3 is TGTGCCAGCAGTTACTTGGTCAATGAGCAGTTCTTC.

The chain couples TRBV4-3 to TRBJ2-1, with 10 nucleotides matching TRBD1. This CDR3 region has 14 residues. The germline CDR1 and CDR2 sequences are LGHNA and YSLEER. The trim removed 1 base at V and 9 bases at J, leaving 3 bases unmatched. CDR3 DNA: TGCGCCAGCAGCCAAGGACAGGGGGCTAGTGAGCAGTTCTTC. Amino acid sequence: CASSQGQGASEQFF.

The rearrangement joins TRBV5-1 to TRBJ2-7; 7 bases line up with TRBD2. The CDR3 loop spans 14 amino acids. CDR1 and CDR2 from the germline V gene are SGHRS and YFSETQ. Germline trimming cut 5 bases from V and 2 bases from J; bases unmatched to any gene: 7. CDR3 sequence reads: CASSRSSGAYEQYF. The CDR3 nucleotides read TGCGCCAGCAGTAGGTCTAGCGGCGCCTACGAGCAGTACTTC. The full variable domain, in which reference TRBV5-1 and TRBJ2-7 provide the parts outside the CDR3, is KAGVTQTPRYLIKTRGQQVTLSCSPISGHRSVSWYQQTPGQGLQFLFEYFSETQRNKGNFPGRFSGRQFSNSRSEMNVSTLELGDSALYLCASSRSSGAYEQYFGPGTRLTVT.

The V call is TRBV6-6, the J call TRBJ1-2; D may be TRBD1 (6 bases). The CDR3 covers 16 residues. V was shortened by 5 bases and J by 2 bases, with 18 bases between the two germline ends. Germline V gene sequence: CDR1 MNHNY, CDR2 SVGAGI (reference sequence). Here the CDR3 DNA reads TGTGCCAGCAGTCCTACGATAGGGGGTATCAACTATGGCTACACCTTC. The encoded protein is CASSPTIGGINYGYTF.

The genes are TRBV15 and TRBJ2-5; 8 bases agree with TRBD2. Trimming at V came to 2 bases and at J to 2 bases, leaving 7 bases not matched to a gene. CDR1 is LNHNV, CDR2 YYDKDF, per germline (reference sequence). The CDR3 contains 16 residues. The CDR3 region is CATSRTLAGRQETQYF. The CDR3 DNA is TGTGCCACCAGCAGAACCTTAGCGGGACGACAAGAGACCCAGTACTTC.

This clone was observed at least ten times. The chain links TRBV7-2 to TRBJ1-2; D is perhaps TRBD1 (5 bases). In germline, CDR1 is SGHTA, CDR2 FQGNSA. V was cut by 4 bases and J by 8 bases, with 14 bases left in between. CDR3 length: 13 residues. CDR3 amino acids: CASSSGGTVGYTF. In nucleotides, the CDR3 is TGTGCCAGCAGCTCCGGAGGGACGGTCGGCTACACCTTC.

This clone was counted only a few times. The V and J genes are TRBV30 and TRBJ1-1; the D is unclear. This CDR3 is built from 11 residues. V lost 8 bases to trimming and J lost 5 bases, with 12 bases between them. From germline, CDR1 is GTSNPN and CDR2 SVGIG (reference sequence). As DNA, the CDR3 is TGTGCCGTACCAAGCGGAACTGAAGCTTTCTTT. Its translation is CAVPSGTEAFF.

The rearrangement joins TRBV9 to TRBJ2-1; 12 bases are a match to TRBD1. Losses at the gene ends were 3 bases for V and 9 bases for J; bases not matched to a gene: 7. The CDR3 contains 15 residues. Germline CDR1 SGDLS, CDR2 YYNGEE. CDR3 nucleotides: TGTGCCAGCAGCGCGCGAGGGACAGGGGGCGGTGAGCAGTTCTTC. It encodes CASSARGTGGGEQFF.

V is TRBV18 and J is TRBJ2-7; TRBD2 might be the D (6 bases). Germline V CDR1 and CDR2: KGHSH, LQKENI. The CDR3 is 14 amino acids. The germline V and J ends were trimmed by 3 bases and 5 bases, with 14 bases remaining between them. CDR3 in DNA: TGTGCCAGCTCACCTATCCCGGGAGTAAACGAGCAGTACTTC. This translates into CASSPIPGVNEQYF.

This chain links TRBV18 with TRBJ2-1, with 14 nucleotides matching TRBD2. Germline V CDR1 and CDR2: KGHSH, LQKENI. V dropped 4 bases and J dropped 9; count of bases not matched to a gene: 8. The CDR3 loop spans 16 amino acids. The DNA of the CDR3 is TGTGCCAGCTCACTAACAGGGACTAGCGGGAGTACTGAGCAGTTCTTC. As protein: CASSLTGTSGSTEQFF. The entire variable domain, with the rest obtained from reference TRBV18 and TRBJ2-1, is as follows: NAGVMQNPRHLVRRRGQEARLRCSPMKGHSHVYWYRQLPEEGLKFMVYLQKENIIDESGMPKERFSAEFPKEGPSILRIQQVVRGDSAAYFCASSLTGTSGSTEQFFGPGTRLTVL.

The V gene is TRBV5-4, the J gene TRBJ1-3; D possibly corresponds to TRBD1 (6 bases). Germline values: CDR1 SGHNT, CDR2 YYREEE (reference sequence). The CDR3 has 16 residues. V lost 4 bases to trimming and J lost 3 bases, with 17 bases between them. This CDR3 reads CASSTYRERGGNTIYF. CDR3 nucleotide sequence: TGTGCCAGCAGCACCTACAGGGAAAGGGGTGGAAACACCATATATTTT. Together with reference TRBV5-4 and TRBJ1-3, the CDR3 gives the full variable domain: ETGVTQSPTHLIKTRGQQVTLRCSSQSGHNTVSWYQQALGQGPQFIFQYYREEENGRGNFPPRFSGLQFPNYSSELNVNALELDDSALYLCASSTYRERGGNTIYFGEGSWLTVV.